This T cell receptor beta chain was sequenced during a study of cytomegalovirus exposure and HLA in healthy donors. Regarding the study as a whole: 87-base-pair reads could not separate some V segments, including TRBV6-2 and TRBV6-3. Among TCR beta chains, those listed as cytomegalovirus-associated numbered under 200. Generally TCR sequences proved uncommon, though certain public TCRs appeared in numerous donors.

CDR3 size: 11 residues. The V and J ends lost 6 bases and 7 bases respectively, with 10 bases between them. Germline-derived CDR1 and CDR2 are SQVTM and ANQGSEA. Concerning this clone itself: What it binds is unknown.

The primer mix had 60 Vbeta and 13 Jbeta primers. Profiling relied on immunoSEQ multiplex PCR, and the TCRdb table lists in-frame clones only, not all of them. The table records just under 250,000 clones, 82% of them present only once. Specimen: PBMCs. This clonotype was sampled from a middle-aged woman in good health and CMV-seropositive. The chain uses TRBV29-1 and TRBJ2-1; D call uncertain. CDR3 sequence reads: CSVLHWNEQFF. CDR3 sequence (DNA): TGCAGCGTCCTTCACTGGAATGAGCAGTTCTTC.